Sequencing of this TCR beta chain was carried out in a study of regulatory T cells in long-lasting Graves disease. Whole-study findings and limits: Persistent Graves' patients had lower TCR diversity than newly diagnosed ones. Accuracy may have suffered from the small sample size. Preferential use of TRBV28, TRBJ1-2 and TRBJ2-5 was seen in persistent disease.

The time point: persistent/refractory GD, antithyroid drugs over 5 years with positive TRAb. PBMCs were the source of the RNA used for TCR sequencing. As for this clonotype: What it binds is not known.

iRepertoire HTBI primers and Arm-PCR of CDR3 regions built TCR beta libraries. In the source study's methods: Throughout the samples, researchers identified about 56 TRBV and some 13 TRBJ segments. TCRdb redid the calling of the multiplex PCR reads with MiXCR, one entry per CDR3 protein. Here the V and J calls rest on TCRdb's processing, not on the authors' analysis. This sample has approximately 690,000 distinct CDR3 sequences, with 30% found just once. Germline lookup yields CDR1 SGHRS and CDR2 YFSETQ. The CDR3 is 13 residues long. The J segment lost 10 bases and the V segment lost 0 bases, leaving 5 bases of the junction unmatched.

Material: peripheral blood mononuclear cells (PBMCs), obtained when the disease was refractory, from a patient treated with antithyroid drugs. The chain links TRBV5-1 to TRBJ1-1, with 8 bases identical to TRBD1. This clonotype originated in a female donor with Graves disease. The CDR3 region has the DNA TGCGCCAGCAGCTTGGAAGGGACAGGATCAGCTTTCTTT. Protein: CASSLEGTGSAFF.